This T cell receptor (beta chain) was sequenced in a study of blood T cell repertoires in COVID-19. Assay used: immunoSEQ multiplex PCR; TCRdb lists only in-frame clones, some missing. This sample has approximately 240,000 clones, with roughly 87% found just once. This CDR3 has 15 amino acids. The germline CDR1 and CDR2 sequences are GTSNPN and SVGIG (reference sequence). V trimming: 2 bases; J trimming: 2 bases; junction bases outside the gene matches: 2. The rearrangement uses TRBV30 and TRBJ2-6; 8 positions agree with TRBD1. The clonotype originates from a young woman with acute COVID-19. The material sequenced was PBMCs or T cells enriched from blood (not recorded which). Here the CDR3 reads CAWSPGGAGANVLTF. The CDR3 region has the DNA TGTGCCTGGAGTCCAGGGGGCGCTGGGGCCAACGTCCTGACTTTC. Combining the CDR3 with reference TRBV30 and TRBJ2-6 gives the whole variable domain SQTIHQWPATLVQPVGSPLSLECTVEGTSNPNLYWYRQAAGRGLQLLFYSVGIGQISSEVPQNLSASRPQDRQFILSSKKLLLSDSGFYLCAWSPGGAGANVLTFGAGSRLTVL.